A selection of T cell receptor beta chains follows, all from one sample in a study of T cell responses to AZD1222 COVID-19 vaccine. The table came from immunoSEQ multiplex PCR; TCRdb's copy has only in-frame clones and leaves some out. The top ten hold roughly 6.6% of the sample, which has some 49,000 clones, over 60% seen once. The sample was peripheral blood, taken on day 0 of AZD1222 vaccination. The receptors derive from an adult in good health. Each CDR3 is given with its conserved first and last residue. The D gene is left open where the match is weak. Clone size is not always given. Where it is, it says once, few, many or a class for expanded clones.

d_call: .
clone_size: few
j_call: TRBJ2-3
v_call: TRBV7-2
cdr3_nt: TGTGCCAGCAGCTCGGGACTTACCACAGATACGCAGTATTTT
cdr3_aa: CASSSGLTTDTQYF

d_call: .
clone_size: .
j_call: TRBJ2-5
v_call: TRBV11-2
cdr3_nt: TGTGCCAGCAGCTTAGGAGGTGGGGAGACCCAGTACTTC
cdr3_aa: CASSLGGGETQYF

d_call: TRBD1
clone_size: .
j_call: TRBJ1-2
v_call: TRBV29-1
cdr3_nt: TGCAGCGTCGCACAGGGGGCGGACTATGGCTACACCTTC
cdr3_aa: CSVAQGADYGYTF

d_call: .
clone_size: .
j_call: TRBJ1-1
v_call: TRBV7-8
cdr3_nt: TGTGCCAGCAGCGGAGCGACGGTGAACACTGAAGCTTTCTTT
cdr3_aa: CASSGATVNTEAFF

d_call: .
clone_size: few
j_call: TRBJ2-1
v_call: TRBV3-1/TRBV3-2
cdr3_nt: TGTGCCAGCAGCCAAGAGGGGGCATCGAATGAGCAGTTCTTC
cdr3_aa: CASSQEGASNEQFF

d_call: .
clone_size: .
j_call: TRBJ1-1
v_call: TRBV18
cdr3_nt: TGTGCCAGCTCACCACTCAGCGACACTGAAGCTTTCTTT
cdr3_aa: CASSPLSDTEAFF

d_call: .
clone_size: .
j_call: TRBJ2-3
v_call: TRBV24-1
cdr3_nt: TGTGCCACCAGTGATTTGGGCAGCCCTAGCACAGATACGCAGTATTTT
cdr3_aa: CATSDLGSPSTDTQYF

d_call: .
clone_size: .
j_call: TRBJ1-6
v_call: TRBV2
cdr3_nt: TGTGCCAGCAGTGTGGGTGTAGGGTTCATTGATTCACCCCTCCACTTT
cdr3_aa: CASSVGVGFIDSPLHF

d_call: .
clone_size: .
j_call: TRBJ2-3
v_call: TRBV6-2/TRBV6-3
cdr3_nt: TGTGCCAGCAGTTACGACGTTACAGGGCCGGTACGAACAGATACGCAGTATTTT
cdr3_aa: CASSYDVTGPVRTDTQYF

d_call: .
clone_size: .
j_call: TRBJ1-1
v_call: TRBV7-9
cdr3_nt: TGTGCCAGCAGCCCGACCCTGGGATGGAACACTGAAGCTTTCTTT
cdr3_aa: CASSPTLGWNTEAFF

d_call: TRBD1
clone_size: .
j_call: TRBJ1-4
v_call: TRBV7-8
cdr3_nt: TGTGCCAGCACCGGGACAGGAAATGAAAAACTGTTTTTT
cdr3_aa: CASTGTGNEKLFF

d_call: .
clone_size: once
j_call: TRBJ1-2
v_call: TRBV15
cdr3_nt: TGTGCCACCAGCATGGGGATCGTGGGTTATGGCTACACCTTC
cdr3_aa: CATSMGIVGYGYTF

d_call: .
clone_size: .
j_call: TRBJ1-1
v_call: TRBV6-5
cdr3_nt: TGTGCCAGCACTCCTGGGACTTTGAACACTGAAGCTTTCTTT
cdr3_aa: CASTPGTLNTEAFF

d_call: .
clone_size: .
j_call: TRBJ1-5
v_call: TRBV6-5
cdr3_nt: TGTGCCAGCAGTTACGGGGGGGGACATAGCAATCAGCCCCAGCATTTT
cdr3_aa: CASSYGGGHSNQPQHF

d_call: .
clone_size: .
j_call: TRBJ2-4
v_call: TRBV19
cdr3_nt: TGTGCCAGTAGTATTGGCGGGACGAGAAACATTCAGTACTTC
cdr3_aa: CASSIGGTRNIQYF

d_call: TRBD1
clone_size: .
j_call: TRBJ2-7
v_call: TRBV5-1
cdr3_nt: TGCGCCAGCAGTTTACCCGAACAGGGGACCCACGAGCAGTACTTC
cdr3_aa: CASSLPEQGTHEQYF

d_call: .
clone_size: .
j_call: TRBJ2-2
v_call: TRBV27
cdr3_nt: TGTGCCAGCAGTCTTCCAGCCGGGGAGCTGTTTTTT
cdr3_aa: CASSLPAGELFF

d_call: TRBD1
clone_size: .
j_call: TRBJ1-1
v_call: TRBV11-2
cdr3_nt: TGTGCCAGCAGCCTTGGACAGGTGGCTTTCTTT
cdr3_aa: CASSLGQVAFF